The clone carrying this TCR beta chain was counted between two and nine times. Its target is not known. This record comes from a study of naive and memory T cell subsets. Study-level findings and limits: Especially in CD8 cells, naive repertoires contained a few larger clonotypes, possibly CD45RA-re-expressing memory cells. In naive cells, over 90% of TCR sequences were seen only once. No ground truth validated the naive and memory repertoire findings.

The beta constant-region primer was an equimolar mix of two oligonucleotides covering TRBC1 and TRBC2. Nested alpha and beta constant-region primers with the SP2 primer drove four PCR rounds on ligated cDNA. Each CDR3 protein is one row after TCRdb ran MiXCR on the UMI-ligation and nested PCR reads. This table has 150,000 or so distinct CDR3 sequences, roughly 22% appearing once. V lost 3 bases to trimming and J lost 0 bases, with 11 bases between them. There are 15 residues in the CDR3. CDR1 KGHSH and CDR2 LQKENI come from the germline V gene. The sequenced sample was naive CD4+ T cells from blood. The clonotype originates from a human donor in good health. The chain joins TRBV18 to TRBJ1-2; D unresolved. This chain's CDR3 is CASSPDSTSNYGYTF. The CDR3 DNA sequence: TGTGCCAGCTCACCGGACTCTACGTCTAACTATGGCTACACCTTC.